Listed below are T cell receptor beta chains from one sample, sequenced in a study of vaccination and CD4 T cells after COVID-19. Their cognate antigens are unknown. TCRdb re-called the PCR reads through MiXCR, storing one row per CDR3 protein. There are about 15,000 distinct CDR3 sequences in the sample; approximately 70% occur only once, and approximately 4.6% lies in the top ten. Specimen: CD4+ T cells from blood, cultured in vitro. These receptors were taken from a human donor who had recovered from COVID-19. Both conserved end residues are part of each CDR3. A D gene is named only where the DNA matches it firmly. Some rows have no size entry. The others give once, few or many, or a class for an expanded clone.

TRBV20-1	-	few	TRBJ1-6	13	CSASITGTSPLHF	TGCAGTGCTAGCATTACAGGGACGTCACCCCTCCACTTT
TRBV27	-	-	TRBJ2-7	13	CASRGQSTYEQYF	TGTGCCAGCAGAGGACAGTCCACCTACGAGCAGTACTTC
TRBV28	-	-	TRBJ2-6	20	CASSLLATDPQHSGANVLTF	TGTGCCAGCAGTTTATTAGCCACGGACCCGCAACACTCTGGGGCCAACGTCCTGACTTTC
TRBV19	TRBD1	-	TRBJ1-1	17	CASSPSWTGRFNTEAFF	TGTGCCAGTAGCCCGTCCTGGACAGGGAGGTTTAATACTGAAGCTTTCTTT
TRBV7-7	-	-	TRBJ1-5	13	CASSLGAGQPQHF	TGTGCCAGCAGCTTAGGGGCGGGACAGCCCCAGCATTTT
TRBV15	-	once	TRBJ2-7	13	CATSSLGGYEQYF	TGTGCCACCAGCAGCCTCGGGGGCTACGAGCAGTACTTC
TRBV20-1	TRBD1	-	TRBJ1-1	14	CSAQGQGARIEAFF	TGCAGTGCTCAGGGACAGGGGGCGAGGATTGAAGCTTTCTTT
TRBV20-1	-	few	TRBJ2-3	14	CTPNPAEGTDTQYF	TGCACCCCAAACCCAGCGGAGGGCACAGATACGCAGTATTTT
TRBV11-2	TRBD1	-	TRBJ1-2	15	CASSSYRGGMYGYTF	TGTGCCAGCAGCTCCTACAGGGGTGGGATGTATGGCTACACCTTC
TRBV19	-	-	TRBJ1-1	12	CASSIARAEAFF	TGTGCCAGTAGTATAGCTCGGGCTGAAGCTTTCTTT
TRBV19	TRBD1	few	TRBJ1-5	16	CASSLTDRDTNQPQHF	TGTGCCAGTAGTCTCACGGACAGGGACACCAATCAGCCCCAGCATTTT